One and the same sample provided the 6 T cell receptor beta chains below, sequenced in a study of CD8 T cells in Susac syndrome. Random hexamers were used to reverse transcribe an amount of roughly 0.45 to 1 ug RNA. TCRdb re-called the immunoSEQ multiplex PCR reads through MiXCR, storing one row per CDR3 protein. The sample records approximately 170,000 distinct CDR3 sequences, roughly 95% being singletons. The sequenced material came from CD4+ T cells from PBMCs. These receptors came from a human donor in good health.

The genes are TRBV20-1 and TRBJ1-1; maybe TRBD1 (6 bases). This CDR3 is 15 amino acids long. Germline V gene data show CDR1 as DFQATT and CDR2 as SNEGSKA (reference sequence). V lost 5 bases, J lost 3 bases, and 19 bases lay in between. Here the CDR3 reads CSAPHGQRTYTEAFF. DNA for the CDR3: TGCAGTGCTCCGCACGGACAGAGAACCTACACTGAAGCTTTCTTT.

The rearrangement uses TRBV10-2 and TRBJ1-2; TRBD1 is a possible D gene (6 bases). Germline V gene data show CDR1 as WSHSY and CDR2 as SAAADI. Trimming shortened V by 9 bases and J by 7 bases, and 12 bases separated the two germline ends. There are 11 residues in the CDR3. The DNA of the CDR3 is TGCGCCAGTTCGACGACAGGTGGCTACACCTTC. Its protein product is CASSTTGGYTF.

J is TRBJ1-2 and V is TRBV6-1; 8 positions agree with TRBD1. CDR3 length: 13 residues. Germline V CDR1 and CDR2: MNHNS, SASEGT. The V gene end was trimmed by 7 bases and the J gene end by 3 bases; junction bases not matched to a gene: 4. In DNA, the CDR3 is TGTGCCAGCACCCTGGGACAGGACTATGGCTACACCTTC. The encoded protein is CASTLGQDYGYTF.

The chain recombines TRBV9 with TRBJ1-6, with D hard to call. With 4 bases removed from V and 0 bases from J, the gap between germline ends came to 11 bases. The CDR3 has 16 residues. Germline V gene sequence: CDR1 SGDLS, CDR2 YYNGEE. CDR3 loop: CASSPRASSYNSPLHF. The CDR3 nucleotides are TGTGCCAGCAGCCCCCGTGCGAGCTCCTATAATTCACCCCTCCACTTT.

The gene calls are TRBV5-4 and TRBJ2-2, with TRBD2 as a possible D gene (5 bases). There are 15 residues in the CDR3. Trimming took off 4 bases at V and 4 bases at J, with 14 bases between the two ends. Germline V gene lookup returns CDR1 SGHNT and CDR2 YYREEE (reference sequence). For the CDR3, the DNA is TGTGCCAGCAGCCCACCGGGATTTATCACCGGGGAGCTGTTTTTT. It is translated as CASSPPGFITGELFF. Looking up the rest from reference TRBV5-4 and TRBJ2-2 gives the full variable domain: ETGVTQSPTHLIKTRGQQVTLRCSSQSGHNTVSWYQQALGQGPQFIFQYYREEENGRGNFPPRFSGLQFPNYSSELNVNALELDDSALYLCASSPPGFITGELFFGEGSRLTVL.

The V gene is TRBV9, the J gene TRBJ2-7, with TRBD1 matching 10 bases. CDR1 is SGDLS, CDR2 YYNGEE, per germline. This CDR3 has 16 amino acids. Trimming at V came to 3 bases and at J to 3 bases, leaving 9 bases not matched to a gene. The CDR3 is CASSAGPGQGNYEQYF. CDR3 bases: TGTGCCAGCAGCGCCGGACCGGGACAGGGGAACTACGAGCAGTACTTC.